These 18 T cell receptor beta chains came from one sample sequenced in a study of blood T cell repertoires in COVID-19. Clones were read by immunoSEQ multiplex PCR, and TCRdb kept only the in-frame ones, dropping some. This table holds some 140,000 clones, roughly 78% found once. The source material was peripheral blood. Receptors were obtained from a man aged 55 to 69 with acute or convalescent COVID-19.

This chain connects TRBV6-2 or TRBV6-3 to TRBJ2-1; TRBD2 aligns across 10 bases. In germline, CDR1 is MNHEY, CDR2 SVGEGT. The CDR3 covers 15 residues. The ends lost 7 bases at V and 8 bases at J; junction bases unmatched: 11. Here the CDR3 reads CASTPAGGPWDEQFF. The CDR3 bases are TGTGCCAGCACCCCAGCGGGAGGGCCGTGGGATGAGCAGTTCTTC.

This clone was found once. The chain employs TRBV19 and TRBJ2-2; the match to TRBD1 covers 7 bases. The CDR3 is made up of 14 amino acids. Germline CDR1 and CDR2: LNHDA and SQIVND (reference sequence). V lost 8 bases to trimming and J lost 4 bases; unmatched junction nucleotides: 7. As DNA, the CDR3 is TGTGCCAGTGAACAGGGGACAACCACCGGGGAGCTGTTTTTT. Protein: CASEQGTTTGELFF.

The chain uses TRBV28 and TRBJ1-5; possible D gene TRBD1, 6 bases. Germline V CDR1 and CDR2: MDHEN, SYDVKM. The CDR3 covers 16 residues. Trimming stripped 6 bases from V and 3 bases from J, with 18 bases between. Here the CDR3 DNA reads TGTGCCAGCAGCCCAGGACAGCACTATACCAATCAGCCCCAGCATTTT. This gives the protein CASSPGQHYTNQPQHF.

This chain joins TRBV30 and TRBJ1-6; D call uncertain. Germline CDR1 GTSNPN, CDR2 SVGIG (reference sequence). V gave up 1 base and J gave up 4 bases, with 14 bases separating them. CDR3 length equals 16 residues. The CDR3 nucleotides read TGTGCCTGGAGTGCGGACTCCAACTTTTATAATTCACCCCTCCACTTT. Protein product: CAWSADSNFYNSPLHF.

CDR3 amino acids: CASSSAWGVTSQPQHF. The CDR3 nucleotides are TGTGCCAGCAGTTCGGCTTGGGGGGTTACAAGTCAGCCCCAGCATTTT. The V call is TRBV28, the J call TRBJ1-5, with D perhaps TRBD1 (5 bases). CDR3 length equals 16 residues. From germline, CDR1 is MDHEN and CDR2 SYDVKM. The V end was cut by 4 bases, the J end by 6 bases, with 19 bases between.

The chain is built from TRBV28 and TRBJ1-1, with a possible D match to TRBD1 (5 bases). Germline lookup yields CDR1 MDHEN and CDR2 SYDVKM. The length of the CDR3 is 16 residues. Between the trimmed V and J ends, which lost 5 bases and 2 bases, there was a span of 18 bases. Written as DNA, the CDR3 is TGTGCCAGCAGTGCTCCCCAGGGAGGTGGAAACACTGAAGCTTTCTTT. Amino acid sequence: CASSAPQGGGNTEAFF.

The genes are TRBV5-1 and TRBJ1-4; 9 bases agree with TRBD1. V was pared by 3 bases and J by 7 bases, with 4 bases of the junction left unmatched. Germline CDR1 SGHRS, CDR2 YFSETQ. The CDR3 length is 14 residues. In nucleotides, the CDR3 is TGCGCCAGCAGCTCGGGACAGGGAAGTGAAAAACTGTTTTTT. It is translated as CASSSGQGSEKLFF. The full variable domain, completed using reference TRBV5-1 and TRBJ1-4, is KAGVTQTPRYLIKTRGQQVTLSCSPISGHRSVSWYQQTPGQGLQFLFEYFSETQRNKGNFPGRFSGRQFSNSRSEMNVSTLELGDSALYLCASSSGQGSEKLFFGSGTQLSVL.

This clone was observed a handful of times. The chain recombines TRBV11-2 with TRBJ2-6; D may be TRBD2 (5 bases). Trimming left V 0 bases short and J 0 bases short, with 15 bases between. The germline V gene has CDR1 SGHAT and CDR2 FQNNGV. The CDR3 length is 19 residues. CDR3 coding DNA: TGTGCCAGCAGCTTAGACGGGGTCAGGTCCGCCTCTGGGGCCAACGTCCTGACTTTC. Translating gives CASSLDGVRSASGANVLTF.

The chain carries TRBV15 and TRBJ2-1; D is perhaps TRBD1 (5 bases). The germline CDR1 and CDR2 sequences are LNHNV and YYDKDF (reference sequence). This CDR3 has 15 residues. V lost 0 bases and J lost 5, with 11 bases in between. DNA of the CDR3: TGTGCCACCAGCAGAGATGCAGGGCCCCACAATGAGCAGTTCTTC. Its translation is CATSRDAGPHNEQFF.

This chain joins TRBV6-5 and TRBJ1-5, with a weak D call TRBD1 (6 bases). Germline CDR1 and CDR2: MNHEY and SVGAGI. This CDR3 comprises 15 residues. With 10 bases removed from V and 1 base from J, the gap between germline ends came to 17 bases. CDR3 loop: CATQQGYGSNQPQHF. The CDR3 DNA follows: TGTGCCACCCAACAGGGATACGGGAGCAATCAGCCCCAGCATTTT.

The count of this clone is one. This rearrangement joins TRBV6-6 to TRBJ1-6, with D tentatively TRBD1 (6 bases). The CDR3 totals 12 residues. Per germline, CDR1 MNHNY and CDR2 SVGAGI (reference sequence). V was pared by 10 bases and J by 10 bases, with 14 bases between. In DNA form, the CDR3 reads TGTGCCACCGGACAGCTGGGATCACCCCTCCACTTT. It is translated as CATGQLGSPLHF.

The sample holds one count of this clone. The chain joins TRBV30 to TRBJ1-1; D gene ambiguous. Germline V CDR1 and CDR2: GTSNPN, SVGIG (reference sequence). V was clipped by 2 bases and J by 1 base, with 8 bases between them. The CDR3 is made up of 13 amino acids. The CDR3 region has the DNA TGTGCCTGGAGTCCGTCGGGGAACACTGAAGCTTTCTTT. Protein sequence: CAWSPSGNTEAFF.

The chain is built from TRBV6-2 or TRBV6-3 and TRBJ2-1; 12 nucleotides match TRBD2. V shed 2 bases and J 8 bases; nucleotides not matched to a gene: 10. CDR1 and CDR2 from the germline V gene are MNHEY and SVGEGT. CDR3 length: 17 amino acids. The CDR3 DNA reads TGTGCCAGCAGTTACCCCGGGACTAGCGGGTGGGGAGATGAGCAGTTCTTC. Amino acid sequence: CASSYPGTSGWGDEQFF.

The CDR3 is CASSLISGSGSYNEQFF. CDR3 nucleotides: TGTGCCAGCAGTTTGATCAGCGGGAGCGGATCCTACAATGAGCAGTTCTTC. The chain carries TRBV28 and TRBJ2-1; 8 bases are a match to TRBD2. Germline values: CDR1 MDHEN, CDR2 SYDVKM. This CDR3 region has 17 residues. V dropped 3 bases and J dropped 1; count of bases not matched to a gene: 8.

The chain employs TRBV11-2 and TRBJ2-1; D is unresolved. The CDR3 runs to 14 residues. Germline CDR1 is SGHAT and CDR2 is FQNNGV. V was cut by 1 base and J by 6 bases, with 10 bases left in between. DNA for the CDR3: TGTGCCAGCAGCTTAGGTGTAGCATCCAATGAGCAGTTCTTC. Its translation: CASSLGVASNEQFF. Drawing the rest from reference TRBV11-2 and TRBJ2-1, the complete variable domain is EAGVAQSPRYKIIEKRQSVAFWCNPISGHATLYWYQQILGQGPKLLIQFQNNGVVDDSQLPKDRFSAERLKGVDSTLKIQPAKLEDSAVYLCASSLGVASNEQFFGPGTRLTVL.

The chain has TRBV24-1 and TRBJ2-2, with D possibly TRBD1 on 6 matching bases. Trimming took 6 bases from V and 1 from J, leaving 26 bases between them. The CDR3 contains 20 residues. CDR1 and CDR2 (germline): KGHDR, SFDVKD. The CDR3 protein is CATSTGKGGQTLLNTGELFF. The CDR3 DNA reads as TGTGCCACCAGTACGGGCAAAGGCGGACAGACACTCCTGAACACCGGGGAGCTGTTTTTT.

This chain links TRBV15 with TRBJ1-5; 9 bases are shared with TRBD1. CDR3 length: 16 residues. The germline CDR1 and CDR2 sequences are LNHNV and YYDKDF (reference sequence). The ends lost 0 bases at V and 11 bases at J; junction bases unmatched: 11. The CDR3 nucleotides are TGTGCCACCAGCAGAGATCTGGGGACAGGGTGGGGGGCCCAGCATTTT. Its translation: CATSRDLGTGWGAQHF.

This clone was seen once. V and J are TRBV28 and TRBJ2-2, with D perhaps matching TRBD1 (6 bases). CDR1 and CDR2 (germline): MDHEN, SYDVKM. The CDR3 spans 12 residues. Trimming cost V 5 bases and J 8 bases, with 9 bases left between them. The CDR3 bases are TGTGCCAGCAGTCTTACAGGGGGGGAGCTGTTTTTT. Its translation is CASSLTGGELFF.